This T cell receptor (beta chain) was captured in a study of T cell repertoires in ileal Crohn's disease. The data were produced by immunoSEQ multiplex PCR, yet TCRdb's version contains in-frame clones alone and is incomplete. The top ten hold roughly 1.9% of the sample, which has about 62,000 clones, around 90% seen once. As to time point: neoterminal ileum biopsy at postoperative endoscopy, about 6 months after surgery. Eligibility required adulthood, ileal or ileocolonic Crohn's disease and indicated ileocolonic resection. The CDR3 length is 15 residues. The V segment lost 3 bases and the J segment 3 bases; nucleotides outside the gene matches: 7. CDR1 and CDR2 (germline): SGDLS, YYNGEE.

The receptor was isolated from an adult with Crohn's disease. Sequences were obtained from ileal tissue. The chain joins TRBV9 to TRBJ1-2, with TRBD1 matching over 8 bases. The CDR3 coding sequence is TGTGCCAGCAGCGCCAGGGGGCGCGGGCACTATGGCTACACCTTC. This sequence encodes CASSARGRGHYGYTF.